This T cell receptor beta chain was captured in a study of response to subunit inactivated influenza vaccine (dated by TCRdb to the late 2010s). Some background on the complete study: Deep quantitative T cell receptor repertoire profiling was used in the study to track responses to a trivalent subunit inactivated influenza vaccine. Overall results and qualifications from the work: According to the authors, only a limited number of new T cells may be recruited by each seasonal influenza vaccination.

This clonotype has a handful of counts. Its specific antigen is unknown. Per-base quality was not reported, and no clone a single base away is much larger than it. Cut back by 7 bases and 6 bases, the V and J ends lie 17 bases apart. The CDR3 contains 14 residues, cysteine and phenylalanine counted. Kept here is only the CDR3 DNA, which spans 42 bases and is read in frame from base 1. The germline V gene gives CDR1 as SGDLS and CDR2 as YYNGEE. Library preparation was by RT-PCR. TCRdb shows the sequencer as Illumina HiSeq 2500. TCRdb reprocessed the public reads (quality trimming at Q25 with fastp, clone calling with MiXCR) and kept in-frame beta chains. A single entry per CDR3 protein holds the most common genes and DNA from its merged rows. Across this sample there are 650,000 or so distinct CDR3 sequences, with less than 15% seen only once. The top ten hold 6% to 9.5% of the sample.

This clonotype was sampled from a man between 45 and 60 years old who received an inactivated influenza vaccine. Donor details come from another sample of the same person, matched by shared clones. The source was PBMCs from blood, collected around two weeks before vaccination. Here the chain combines TRBV9 and TRBJ2-1; TRBD1 might be the D gene, on 6 matching bases. The sequenced DNA is TGTGCCAGCGGTACACAGGGTTTAGCCAATGAGCAGTTCTTC. Its product reads: CASGTQGLANEQFF.